The source of this TCR beta chain is a study of CD8 T cells in ankylosing spondylitis (dated by TCRdb to about 2017). With respect to the entire study: The study profiled T cell receptor beta repertoires in healthy donors and ankylosing spondylitis patients to find disease-linked TCR variants. The full study cohort was made up of approximately 27 ankylosing spondylitis patients and 108 healthy donors. Samples of peripheral blood were taken, and for ankylosing spondylitis patients, synovial fluid was collected as well. Results the study describes overall, beyond this receptor: In peripheral blood, the disease-linked clones were found at relatively low frequencies and had a CD8+ phenotype. A TCR beta motif made up of several highly homologous amino acid variants appeared to be characteristic of blood from ankylosing spondylitis patients. Some motif variants were previously reported in synovial fluid and blood of reactive arthritis patients, suggesting common disease-initiation mechanisms. The disease-linked clones were reported to be significantly enriched in matched synovial fluid samples from ankylosing spondylitis patients.

This clonotype was observed many times. Its antigen remains unidentified. Per-base qualities were not stored, and no clone one base away is much larger. The instrument was an Illumina HiSeq 2500. TCR beta libraries were prepared by quantitative 5'-RACE with molecular barcodes. In the paper's pipeline: Disease-linked TCR variants were identified with a new computational method built on a probabilistic model of VDJ rearrangement. TCRdb ran its own pipeline on the public reads, namely fastp trimming at Q25 and MiXCR clone calling, and kept in-frame beta chains. Rows merge per CDR3 protein into single entries with the most common DNA and genes. TCRdb, not the original authors, processed these V and J calls. This sample comprises 250,000 to 400,000 distinct CDR3 sequences, under 14% of them detected only once. The top ten hold around 8.4% of the sample. The V and J ends are trimmed by 3 bases and 2 bases, leaving 17 bases between them. Reading the germline V gene (reference sequence) gives CDR1 DFQATT and CDR2 SNEGSKA. The CDR3 goes from the cysteine to the phenylalanine over 16 residues. CDR3 DNA is the only sequence kept; it has 48 bases, read in frame from the first base.

The chain uses TRBV20-1 and TRBJ1-5; the D segment could be TRBD1, given 6 matching bases. Specimen: blood, either unsorted or a sorted T cell fraction (not recorded which). This TCR derives from a female donor with ankylosing spondylitis or in good health (not recorded which). At the DNA level, the sequence is TGCAGTGCTAGTTATCAGGGGATGAGCGGCAATCAGCCCCAGCATTTT. Its protein reads: CSASYQGMSGNQPQHF.